Each of the 25 T cell receptor beta chains below was sequenced from the same sample in a study of blood T cell repertoires in COVID-19 (dated by TCRdb to about 2020). Libraries were made using the immunoSEQ multiplex PCR assay. Held by TCRdb, this immuneACCESS table contains in-frame sequences only and omits some clones. Under half of the omission traces to an unresolved V gene where checked; the cause of the rest is unknown. The sample yields about 62,000 clones; roughly 90% were counted once. About 1.5% of the sample belongs to the ten largest clones. The sample was peripheral blood. These receptor sequences come from a woman of 80 years or more with acute or convalescent COVID-19.

This chain connects TRBV3-1 (or the pseudogene TRBV3-2) to TRBJ2-2; 7 bases are a match to TRBD1. CDR1 is LGHDT, CDR2 YNNKEL, per germline (reference sequence). After removal of 4 bases from V and 4 bases from J, the junction contained 6 bases not matched to a gene. The CDR3 contains 15 residues. The CDR3 loop reads CASSRMGQTTGELFF. For the CDR3, the DNA is TGTGCCAGCAGCCGGATGGGACAGACCACCGGGGAGCTGTTTTTT.

In this sample, this clone turned up a few times. The genes are TRBV7-2 and TRBJ2-2, with D possibly TRBD1 on 6 matching bases. The germline V and J ends were trimmed by 0 bases and 5 bases, with 10 bases remaining between them. The germline gives CDR1 SGHTA, CDR2 FQGNSA. The CDR3 is 15 amino acids. In DNA form, the CDR3 reads TGTGCCAGCAGCTTAGCGGCAGGGGCGACCGGGGAGCTGTTTTTT. Amino acid sequence: CASSLAAGATGELFF.

The chain carries TRBV18 and TRBJ2-7, with 10 bases identical to TRBD1. The CDR3 spans 15 residues. After removal of 3 bases from V and 5 bases from J, the junction contained 7 bases not matched to a gene. Germline CDR1 KGHSH, CDR2 LQKENI. CDR3 DNA: TGTGCCAGCTCACCCCGACAGGGGGCGGCAGACGAGCAGTACTTC. It translates to CASSPRQGAADEQYF. The variable domain in full, completed from reference TRBV18 and TRBJ2-7, reads NAGVMQNPRHLVRRRGQEARLRCSPMKGHSHVYWYRQLPEEGLKFMVYLQKENIIDESGMPKERFSAEFPKEGPSILRIQQVVRGDSAAYFCASSPRQGAADEQYFGPGTRLTVT.

The rearrangement links TRBV12-3 or TRBV12-4 to TRBJ1-2, with TRBD1 as a possible D gene (6 bases). The CDR3 loop spans 13 amino acids. V gave up 5 bases and J gave up 7 bases, with 14 bases separating them. For the CDR3, the DNA is TGTGCCAGCAGTGGGCCAGGGGTGGGTGGCTACACCTTC. Amino acid sequence: CASSGPGVGGYTF.

The rearrangement uses TRBV6-2 or TRBV6-3 and TRBJ2-7; 7 bases match TRBD1. Trimming removed 0 bases from V and 9 bases from J; junction bases left unmatched: 11. Germline V gene data show CDR1 as MNHEY and CDR2 as SVGEGT. The CDR3 has 15 residues. The CDR3 bases are TGTGCCAGCAGTTACTCTGGGACAGACCTCCAGCTGCAGTACTTC. The encoded protein is CASSYSGTDLQLQYF.

The chain combines TRBV7-6 with TRBJ2-1; the D gene is possibly TRBD2 (6 bases). V lost 0 bases, J lost 0 bases, and 15 bases lay in between. CDR1 SGHVS and CDR2 FNYEAQ come from the germline V gene. This CDR3 region has 18 residues. CDR3 coding DNA: TGTGCCAGCAGCTTAGCGGGGAGGTGGAGGAGCTCCTACAATGAGCAGTTCTTC. It is translated as CASSLAGRWRSSYNEQFF.

The chain carries TRBV10-2 and TRBJ2-2; maybe TRBD1 (6 bases). Trimming took 2 bases from V and 4 from J, leaving 14 bases between them. The CDR3 runs to 16 residues. Germline-derived CDR1 and CDR2 are WSHSY and SAAADI. CDR3 protein: CASSESTGSSTGELFF. In DNA form, the CDR3 reads TGCGCCAGCAGTGAGAGTACAGGGAGTAGCACCGGGGAGCTGTTTTTT.

The chain has TRBV5-5 and TRBJ2-1; 8 bases are a match to TRBD2. The V gene end was trimmed by 6 bases and the J gene end by 0 bases; junction bases not matched to a gene: 14. CDR1 and CDR2 from the germline V gene are SGHKS and YYEKEE (reference sequence). CDR3 length: 18 amino acids. The CDR3 sequence: CASMAGGGGTSSYNEQFF. For the CDR3, the DNA is TGTGCCAGCATGGCGGGAGGTGGGGGGACGAGCTCCTACAATGAGCAGTTCTTC.

This CDR3 reads CASSQGLAGGEQFF. The CDR3 DNA sequence: TGCGCCAGCAGCCAGGGACTAGCGGGGGGTGAGCAGTTCTTC. The chain recombines TRBV5-1 with TRBJ2-1; 15 nucleotides match TRBD2. V was pared by 4 bases and J by 9 bases, with 2 bases of the junction left unmatched. CDR1 is SGHRS, CDR2 YFSETQ, per germline. The CDR3 extends over 14 amino acids.

A single count supports this clone. Written as DNA, the CDR3 is TGTGCCAGCAGCCGGCCCTACGAGCAGTACTTC. Its protein is CASSRPYEQYF. This chain links TRBV3-1 (or the pseudogene TRBV3-2) with TRBJ2-7; D unresolved. Germline V gives CDR1 LGHDT, CDR2 YNNKEL (reference sequence). The V and J ends lost 4 bases and 2 bases respectively, with 3 bases between them. This CDR3 is built from 11 residues.

This clone was seen once. The rearrangement links TRBV6-5 to TRBJ1-2; the match to TRBD1 covers 8 bases. CDR3 length: 11 residues. Looked up from germline, CDR1 is MNHEY and CDR2 is SVGAGI. V was pared by 8 bases and J by 6 bases, with 2 bases of the junction left unmatched. CDR3 protein: CASQTGDGYTF. The CDR3 DNA sequence: TGTGCCAGCCAGACAGGGGATGGCTACACCTTC.

V gene TRBV7-9 combines with J gene TRBJ2-7; the D is unclear. The CDR3 sequence is 13 residues long. Trimming took 5 bases from V and 2 from J, leaving 10 bases between them. Germline CDR1 SEHNR, CDR2 FQNEAQ (reference sequence). CDR3 DNA: TGTGCCAGCAGCCGAATGGAGACCTACGAGCAGTACTTC. It is translated as CASSRMETYEQYF.

The rearrangement joins TRBV30 to TRBJ2-7, with a weak D call TRBD2 (5 bases). CDR3 length: 14 amino acids. Germline lookup yields CDR1 GTSNPN and CDR2 SVGIG (reference sequence). Trimming took off 0 bases at V and 3 bases at J, with 12 bases between the two ends. CDR3: CAWSVRTEDYEQYF. DNA of the CDR3: TGTGCCTGGAGTGTCAGGACGGAGGACTACGAGCAGTACTTC.

The V call is TRBV2, the J call TRBJ1-2; 8 bases match TRBD1. Per the germline V gene, CDR1 is SNHLY and CDR2 is FYNNEI. After removal of 2 bases from V and 8 bases from J, the junction contained 7 bases not matched to a gene. This CDR3 is built from 14 residues. CDR3 nucleotides: TGTGCCAGCAGTGAAAGACAGGGGTTTAACGGCTACACCTTC. As protein: CASSERQGFNGYTF.

This chain uses TRBV10-2 with TRBJ1-1; TRBD1 aligns across 9 bases. Losses at the gene ends were 2 bases for V and 2 bases for J; bases not matched to a gene: 9. CDR3 size: 17 residues. CDR1 and CDR2 (germline): WSHSY, SAAADI. The CDR3: CASSEKWRDRVNTEAFF. The CDR3 nucleotides are TGCGCCAGCAGTGAGAAGTGGCGGGACAGGGTTAACACTGAAGCTTTCTTT.

Only one count was recorded for this clone. V usage is TRBV15 and J usage is TRBJ2-1, with D possibly being TRBD2 (6 bases). V was trimmed by 0 bases and J by 7 bases, leaving 13 bases between them. This CDR3 is built from 15 residues. The germline V gene has CDR1 LNHNV and CDR2 YYDKDF (reference sequence). The CDR3 here is CATSREEGTWNEQFF. The DNA of the CDR3 is TGTGCCACCAGCAGAGAGGAGGGGACGTGGAATGAGCAGTTCTTC.

The rearrangement joins TRBV18 to TRBJ1-6; D not certain. V lost 4 bases, J lost 0 bases, and 10 bases lay in between. Germline V lookup: CDR1 KGHSH, CDR2 LQKENI. The CDR3 covers 16 residues. CDR3 sequence reads: CASSRAPSSYNSPLHF. The CDR3 region has the DNA TGTGCCAGCTCACGGGCTCCAAGCTCCTATAATTCACCCCTCCACTTT. Combining the CDR3 with reference TRBV18 and TRBJ1-6 gives the whole variable domain NAGVMQNPRHLVRRRGQEARLRCSPMKGHSHVYWYRQLPEEGLKFMVYLQKENIIDESGMPKERFSAEFPKEGPSILRIQQVVRGDSAAYFCASSRAPSSYNSPLHFGNGTRLTVT.

This clone was seen once. V usage is TRBV19 and J usage is TRBJ1-1, with D possibly being TRBD1 (5 bases). The CDR3 covers 18 residues. Deletions cut 2 bases from V and 1 base from J, with 20 bases between. The germline V gene encodes CDR1 LNHDA and CDR2 SQIVND (reference sequence). This chain's CDR3 is CASSITLPLTATNTEAFF. As DNA, the CDR3 is TGTGCCAGTAGTATAACTCTCCCCCTGACAGCAACGAACACTGAAGCTTTCTTT.

The chain links TRBV11-3 to TRBJ2-1; D is possibly TRBD1 (6 bases). The CDR3 is 17 amino acids. The V and J ends lost 0 bases and 3 bases respectively, with 15 bases between them. CDR1 and CDR2 from the germline V gene are SGHNT and YENEEA. The CDR3 region is CASSLDAGTSSYNEQFF. The CDR3 coding sequence is TGTGCCAGCAGCTTAGATGCCGGGACATCCAGCTACAATGAGCAGTTCTTC.

V gene TRBV25-1 combines with J gene TRBJ1-4, with TRBD1 matching 10 bases. Germline V gives CDR1 MGHDK, CDR2 SYGVNS. The CDR3 extends over 15 amino acids. The V and J ends lost 5 bases and 7 bases, in that order; junction bases with no gene match: 7. This chain's CDR3 is CASSNPTGGGEKLFF. The CDR3 DNA reads as TGTGCCAGCAGTAACCCGACAGGGGGCGGTGAAAAACTGTTTTTT.

This chain connects TRBV24-1 to TRBJ2-1; the match to TRBD2 covers 12 bases. V was pared by 4 bases and J by 5 bases, with 8 bases of the junction left unmatched. From germline, CDR1 is KGHDR and CDR2 SFDVKD. This CDR3 has 17 amino acids. The CDR3 nucleotides are TGTGCCACCAGTGACTCCGCTTGGACTAGCGGGAACAATGAGCAGTTCTTC. Translating gives CATSDSAWTSGNNEQFF.

Only one count was recorded for this clone. The chain combines TRBV24-1 with TRBJ2-1, with TRBD2 matching 8 bases. V was clipped by 4 bases and J by 5 bases; unmatched bases: 9. CDR3 length: 16 amino acids. Germline V gene data show CDR1 as KGHDR and CDR2 as SFDVKD. The CDR3 sequence: CATSDHKREYDNEQFF. DNA of the CDR3: TGTGCCACCAGTGACCACAAGCGGGAGTACGACAATGAGCAGTTCTTC.

This clone appeared a single time. CDR3 sequence: CASSRTGNGYTF. CDR3 bases: TGTGCCAGCAGCCGCACAGGGAATGGCTACACCTTC. The V and J genes are TRBV3-1 (or the pseudogene TRBV3-2) and TRBJ1-2, with D possibly TRBD1 on 6 matching bases. Germline V gene data show CDR1 as LGHDT and CDR2 as YNNKEL (reference sequence). There are 12 residues in the CDR3. The V gene lost 4 bases and the J gene lost 6 bases, with 9 bases spanning the gap.

The rearrangement links TRBV19 to TRBJ2-7; 11 bases are shared with TRBD1. This CDR3 is built from 16 residues. CDR1 is LNHDA and CDR2 is SQIVND in the germline V gene (reference sequence). V shed 6 bases, J shed 3 bases, and the junction held 10 bases outside the gene matches. In nucleotides, the CDR3 is TGTGCCAGTAGCAAGAACCCGGGACAGGGGGGCTACGAGCAGTACTTC. Protein: CASSKNPGQGGYEQYF.

This sequence joins TRBV21-1 and TRBJ2-5; TRBD1, as called in the table, went unchecked against the DNA. TRBV21-1 is annotated as a pseudogene. The CDR3 runs 19 residues. Here the CDR3 reads CASSNNSFRQGETQETQYF. CDR3 DNA sequence: TGTGCCAGCAGCAACAACTCATTTAGACAGGGGGAAACGCAAGAGACCCAGTACTTC.